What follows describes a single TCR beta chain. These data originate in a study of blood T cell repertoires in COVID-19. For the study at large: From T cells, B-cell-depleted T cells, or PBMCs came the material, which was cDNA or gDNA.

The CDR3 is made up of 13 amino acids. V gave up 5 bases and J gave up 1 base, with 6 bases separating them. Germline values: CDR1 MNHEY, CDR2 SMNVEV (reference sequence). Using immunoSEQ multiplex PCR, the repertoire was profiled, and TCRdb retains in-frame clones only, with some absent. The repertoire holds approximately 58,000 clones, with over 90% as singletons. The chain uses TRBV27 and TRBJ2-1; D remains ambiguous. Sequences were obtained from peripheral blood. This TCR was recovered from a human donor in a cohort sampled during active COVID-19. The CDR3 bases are TGTGCCAGCAGTATAGATTCCTACAATGAGCAGTTCTTC. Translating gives CASSIDSYNEQFF.